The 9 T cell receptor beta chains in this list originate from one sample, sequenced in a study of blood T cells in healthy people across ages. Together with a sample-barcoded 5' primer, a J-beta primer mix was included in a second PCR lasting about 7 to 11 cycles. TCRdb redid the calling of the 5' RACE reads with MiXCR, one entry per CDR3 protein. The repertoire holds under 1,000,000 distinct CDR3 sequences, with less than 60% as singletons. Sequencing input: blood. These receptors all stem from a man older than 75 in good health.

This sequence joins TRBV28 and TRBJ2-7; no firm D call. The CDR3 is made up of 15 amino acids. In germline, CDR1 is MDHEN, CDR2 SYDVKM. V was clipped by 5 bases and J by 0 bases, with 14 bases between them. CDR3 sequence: CASSPPFKSSYEQYF. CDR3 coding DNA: TGTGCCAGCAGTCCCCCTTTTAAGAGCTCCTACGAGCAGTACTTC.

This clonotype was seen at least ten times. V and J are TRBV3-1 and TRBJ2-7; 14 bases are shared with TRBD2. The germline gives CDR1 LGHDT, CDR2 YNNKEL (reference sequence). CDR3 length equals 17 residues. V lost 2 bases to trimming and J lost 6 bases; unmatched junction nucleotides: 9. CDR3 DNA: TGTGCCAGCAGCCAATCTTGGACTAGCGGGAGGTTTTCCGAGCAGTACTTC. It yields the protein CASSQSWTSGRFSEQYF.

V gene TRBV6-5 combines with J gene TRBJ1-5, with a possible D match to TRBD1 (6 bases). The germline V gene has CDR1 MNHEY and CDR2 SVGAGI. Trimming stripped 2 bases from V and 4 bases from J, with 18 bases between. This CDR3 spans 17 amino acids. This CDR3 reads CASSYPVSGTSNQPQHF. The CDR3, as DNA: TGTGCCAGCAGTTACCCTGTGTCTGGGACAAGTAATCAGCCCCAGCATTTT.

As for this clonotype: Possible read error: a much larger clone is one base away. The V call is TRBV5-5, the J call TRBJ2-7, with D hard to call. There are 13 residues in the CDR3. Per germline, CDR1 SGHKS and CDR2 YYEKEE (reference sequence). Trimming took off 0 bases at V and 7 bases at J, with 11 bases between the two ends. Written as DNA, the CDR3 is TGTGCCAGCAGCTTGGTTAGATTCGATGAGCAGTACTTC. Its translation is CASSLVRFDEQYF. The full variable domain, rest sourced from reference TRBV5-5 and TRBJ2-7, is DAGVTQSPTHLIKTRGQQVTLRCSPISGHKSVSWYQQVLGQGPQFIFQYYEKEERGRGNFPDRFSARQFPNYSSELNVNALLLGDSALYLCASSLVRFDEQYFGPGTRLTVT.

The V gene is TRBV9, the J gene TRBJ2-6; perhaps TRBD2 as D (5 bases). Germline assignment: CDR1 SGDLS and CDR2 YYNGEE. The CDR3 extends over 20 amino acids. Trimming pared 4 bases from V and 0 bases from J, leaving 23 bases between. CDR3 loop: CASSPIRRALPNSGANVLTF. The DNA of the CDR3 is TGTGCCAGCAGCCCCATCCGGCGGGCGCTTCCAAACTCTGGGGCCAACGTCCTGACTTTC.

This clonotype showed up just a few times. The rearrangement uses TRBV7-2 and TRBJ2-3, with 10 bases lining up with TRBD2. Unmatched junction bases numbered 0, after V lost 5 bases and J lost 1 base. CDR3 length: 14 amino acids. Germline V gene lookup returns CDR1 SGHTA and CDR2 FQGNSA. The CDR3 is CASSGTSGTDTQYF. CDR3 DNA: TGTGCCAGCAGCGGGACTAGCGGCACAGATACGCAGTATTTT.

CDR3 in amino acids: CASSPHPGADTQYF. DNA for the CDR3: TGTGCCAGCAGCCCCCACCCGGGAGCAGATACGCAGTATTTT. V and J are TRBV7-2 and TRBJ2-3, with a possible D match to TRBD2 (6 bases). V was clipped by 5 bases and J by 4 bases, with 13 bases between them. This CDR3 is built from 14 residues. Germline V CDR1 and CDR2: SGHTA, FQGNSA.

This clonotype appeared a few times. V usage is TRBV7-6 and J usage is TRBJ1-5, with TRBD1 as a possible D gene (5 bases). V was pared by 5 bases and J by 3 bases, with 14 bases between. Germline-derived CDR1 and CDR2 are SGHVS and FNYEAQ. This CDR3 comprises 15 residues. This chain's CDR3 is CASSPGSGDNQPQHF. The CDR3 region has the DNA TGTGCCAGCAGCCCAGGGAGCGGTGACAATCAGCCCCAGCATTTT.

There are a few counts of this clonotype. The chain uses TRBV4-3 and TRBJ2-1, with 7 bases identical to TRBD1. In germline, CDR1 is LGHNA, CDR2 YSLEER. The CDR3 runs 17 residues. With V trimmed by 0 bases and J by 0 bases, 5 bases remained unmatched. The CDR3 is CASSQDRGQSSYNEQFF. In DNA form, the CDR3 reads TGCGCCAGCAGCCAAGATCGGGGACAGAGCTCCTACAATGAGCAGTTCTTC.